A single sample is the source of the 23 T cell receptor beta chains below, sequenced in a study of T cells in Graves' hyperthyroidism and ophthalmopathy. The TCR beta CDR3 regions underwent amplification using RNA transcripts as the source. The HTBI primer set drove a first-round RT-PCR of the TCR CDR3. In TCRdb, the multiplex PCR reads were re-called with MiXCR into one record per CDR3 protein. The data hold some 490,000 distinct CDR3 sequences, with 15% to 20% observed a single time. What was sequenced was blood. These receptor sequences come from a woman in her twenties or thirties with Graves' ophthalmopathy.

This sequence joins TRBV10-3 and TRBJ1-1; no firm D call. This CDR3 region has 13 residues. The ends were cut back, 3 bases at V and 1 base at J, with 6 bases in the middle. Per germline, CDR1 ENHRY and CDR2 SYGVKD. The CDR3 DNA follows: TGTGCCATCAGTGACGAGGGGAACACTGAAGCTTTCTTT. This sequence encodes CAISDEGNTEAFF.

Notes on this clonotype: A much bigger clone sits one base away, suggesting this may be a read error. The chain recombines TRBV20-1 with TRBJ2-3; no clear D gene. V gave up 2 bases and J gave up 2 bases, with 2 bases separating them. The CDR3 totals 11 residues. Germline values: CDR1 DFQATT, CDR2 SNEGSKA (reference sequence). The CDR3 region is CSARTTDTQYF. The CDR3 nucleotides read TGCAGTGCTAGAACCACAGATACGCAGTATTTT.

The chain links TRBV2 to TRBJ2-1, with no clear D. Germline CDR1 and CDR2: SNHLY and FYNNEI. Trimming left V 6 bases short and J 0 bases short, with 18 bases between. This CDR3 has 17 residues. The CDR3 DNA sequence: TGTGCCAGCAGCCAACTCCTTTGGGGATGCTCCTACAATGAGCAGTTCTTC. It codes for CASSQLLWGCSYNEQFF.

This clonotype was detected only a few times. The rearrangement uses TRBV5-1 and TRBJ1-2, with a tentative D call TRBD1 (6 bases). CDR1 is SGHRS, CDR2 YFSETQ, per germline. This CDR3 spans 14 amino acids. V was trimmed by 0 bases and J by 7 bases, leaving 13 bases between them. The CDR3 here is CASSLETGRGGYTF. For the CDR3, the DNA is TGCGCCAGCAGCTTGGAAACAGGGAGGGGTGGCTACACCTTC. Full variable domain (outside the CDR3, taken from reference TRBV5-1 and TRBJ1-2): KAGVTQTPRYLIKTRGQQVTLSCSPISGHRSVSWYQQTPGQGLQFLFEYFSETQRNKGNFPGRFSGRQFSNSRSEMNVSTLELGDSALYLCASSLETGRGGYTFGSGTRLTVV.

This clonotype was recorded many times. The chain is built from TRBV7-2 and TRBJ1-5, with D tentatively TRBD1 (6 bases). The CDR3 length is 15 residues. The germline CDR1 and CDR2 sequences are SGHTA and FQGNSA. Between the trimmed V and J ends, which lost 5 bases and 2 bases, there was a span of 13 bases. The CDR3 DNA sequence: TGTGCCAGCAGCCAAACAGGGTGGCGCAATCAGCCCCAGCATTTT. Translated, it gives CASSQTGWRNQPQHF.

This clonotype showed up many times. The chain combines TRBV11-3 with TRBJ2-1, with 8 bases lining up with TRBD2. CDR3 length: 16 residues. Germline trimming cut 1 base from V and 7 bases from J; bases unmatched to any gene: 9. Germline V gives CDR1 SGHNT, CDR2 YENEEA. DNA of the CDR3: TGTGCCAGCAGCTTAGTCCCTCCGGGAGGGACGAATGAGCAGTTCTTC. Translation: CASSLVPPGGTNEQFF.

The table lists this clonotype with a few counts. The CDR3 spells CASSSLSGGDTEAFF. CDR3 in DNA: TGTGCCAGCAGTTCTCTTAGTGGGGGCGACACTGAAGCTTTCTTT. J is TRBJ1-1 and V is TRBV6-2 or TRBV6-3, with D possibly being TRBD1 (6 bases). The CDR3 runs to 15 residues. Germline V gene lookup returns CDR1 MNHEY and CDR2 SVGEGT. The V gene lost 4 bases and the J gene lost 3 bases, with 15 bases spanning the gap.

The chain uses TRBV20-1 and TRBJ2-2; a possible D gene is TRBD1 (6 bases). The length of the CDR3 is 14 residues. The V end was cut by 6 bases, the J end by 0 bases, with 11 bases between. Germline loops: CDR1 DFQATT, CDR2 SNEGSKA (reference sequence). DNA for the CDR3: TGCAGTGCAAGGGACATCACGAACACCGGGGAGCTGTTTTTT. Translation: CSARDITNTGELFF.

There are many counts of this clonotype. The V gene is TRBV6-2 or TRBV6-3, the J gene TRBJ2-1; TRBD1 aligns across 10 bases. The V gene's germline CDR1 is MNHEY and CDR2 SVGEGT. V lost 4 bases to trimming and J lost 3 bases; unmatched junction nucleotides: 6. The CDR3 covers 16 residues. The CDR3 DNA is TGTGCCAGCAGTTTGGGGCGGGACAGGGGCTACAATGAGCAGTTCTTC. This codes for CASSLGRDRGYNEQFF.

The chain employs TRBV28 and TRBJ2-7; D is unclear. The CDR3 has 14 residues. V lost 5 bases, J lost 1 base, and 12 bases lay in between. The germline gives CDR1 MDHEN, CDR2 SYDVKM. DNA of the CDR3: TGTGCCAGCAGTACTGGCCCCTGGTCCTACGAGCAGTACTTC. Protein sequence: CASSTGPWSYEQYF.

This clonotype came up many times. The chain joins TRBV20-1 to TRBJ1-4, with D hard to call. This CDR3 contains 15 residues. CDR1 is DFQATT, CDR2 SNEGSKA, per germline (reference sequence). V was pared by 2 bases and J by 5 bases, with 15 bases between. DNA for the CDR3: TGCAGTGCTAGAAGTGGGCCAGCACACAATGAAAAACTGTTTTTT. It is translated as CSARSGPAHNEKLFF.

The rearrangement uses TRBV12-3 or TRBV12-4 and TRBJ2-6, with a weak D call TRBD2 (6 bases). Trimming stripped 4 bases from V and 1 base from J, with 14 bases between. This CDR3 is built from 17 residues. In DNA form, the CDR3 reads TGTGCCAGCAGTTCGGAGGGGCCATCGTCTGGGGCCAACGTCCTGACTTTC. This encodes CASSSEGPSSGANVLTF.

There are many counts of this clonotype. The V call is TRBV10-1, the J call TRBJ1-1; D uncertain. Germline-derived CDR1 and CDR2 are WNHNN and SYGVQD (reference sequence). The CDR3 runs 13 residues. V lost 4 bases and J 4 bases, leaving 10 bases between the germline ends. CDR3 sequence reads: CASSVKEGTEAFF. DNA for the CDR3: TGCGCCAGCAGTGTAAAGGAAGGCACTGAAGCTTTCTTT.

The genes are TRBV28 and TRBJ2-5; tentative D call: TRBD1 (6 bases). This CDR3 has 14 amino acids. V gave up 8 bases and J gave up 2 bases, with 15 bases separating them. Germline CDR1 MDHEN, CDR2 SYDVKM. The CDR3 loop is CASQGQGGQETQYF. In DNA, the CDR3 is TGTGCCAGCCAGGGGCAGGGCGGTCAAGAGACCCAGTACTTC. The full variable domain, rest sourced from reference TRBV28 and TRBJ2-5, is DVKVTQSSRYLVKRTGEKVFLECVQDMDHENMFWYRQDPGLGLRLIYFSYDVKMKEKGDIPEGYSVSREKKERFSLILESASTNQTSMYLCASQGQGGQETQYFGPGTRLLVL.

This clonotype has at least ten counts. This chain uses TRBV28 with TRBJ2-4; D is ambiguous. CDR1 and CDR2 from the germline V gene are MDHEN and SYDVKM. V lost 6 bases, J lost 6 bases, and 21 bases lay in between. The CDR3 is made up of 16 amino acids. The CDR3 DNA is TGTGCCAGCAGCCCCCCCTCGGGCGGAGTTCGAAACATTCAGTACTTC. It specifies CASSPPSGGVRNIQYF. Full variable domain (remainder filled in from reference TRBV28 and TRBJ2-4): DVKVTQSSRYLVKRTGEKVFLECVQDMDHENMFWYRQDPGLGLRLIYFSYDVKMKEKGDIPEGYSVSREKKERFSLILESASTNQTSMYLCASSPPSGGVRNIQYFGAGTRLSVL.

The chain combines TRBV20-1 with TRBJ2-1; D might be TRBD1 (6 bases). CDR3 size: 17 residues. Germline V gene lookup returns CDR1 DFQATT and CDR2 SNEGSKA (reference sequence). The V gene lost 3 bases and the J gene lost 3 bases, with 21 bases spanning the gap. The CDR3 loop reads CSASGFSRQVGYNEQFF. The CDR3 nucleotides are TGCAGTGCTAGTGGATTCTCCAGACAGGTTGGCTACAATGAGCAGTTCTTC.

The table lists this clonotype with many counts. This chain links TRBV15 with TRBJ1-2, with a tentative D call TRBD1 (5 bases). CDR1 is LNHNV, CDR2 YYDKDF, per germline (reference sequence). The V and J ends lost 1 base and 5 bases respectively, with 14 bases between them. The CDR3 is made up of 15 amino acids. The CDR3 is CATSRGQFGEYGYTF. The DNA for the CDR3 is TGTGCCACCAGCAGAGGACAGTTTGGCGAATATGGCTACACCTTC.

This clonotype was observed many times. This chain links TRBV7-3 with TRBJ2-3; D gene uncertain. V was shortened by 0 bases and J by 1 base, with 5 bases between the two germline ends. The CDR3 contains 14 residues. CDR1 is SGHTA, CDR2 FQGTGA, per germline. The CDR3 DNA sequence: TGTGCCAGCAGCTTAACGTCCCGCACAGATACGCAGTATTTT. Translating gives CASSLTSRTDTQYF.

This clonotype was seen at least ten times. The chain links TRBV7-9 to TRBJ2-5; 11 positions agree with TRBD1. CDR1 is SEHNR and CDR2 is FQNEAQ in the germline V gene (reference sequence). With V trimmed by 5 bases and J by 5 bases, 10 bases remained unmatched. The CDR3 runs 16 residues. The CDR3 DNA reads as TGTGCCAGCAGCCCGACTGGACAGGGGGCGGGGGAGACCCAGTACTTC. It translates to CASSPTGQGAGETQYF.

The V and J genes are TRBV27 and TRBJ1-1, with 9 bases fitting TRBD1. The CDR3 is 14 amino acids. CDR1 MNHEY and CDR2 SMNVEV come from the germline V gene (reference sequence). J lost 6 bases, V lost 5 bases, and 7 bases had no gene match. DNA for the CDR3: TGTGCCAGCAGTACTACCGGGACAGGGTCTGAAGCTTTCTTT. Amino acids: CASSTTGTGSEAFF.

Only a few counts were recorded for this clonotype. This chain uses TRBV6-1 with TRBJ1-5; 7 positions match TRBD1. In germline, CDR1 is MNHNS, CDR2 SASEGT. This CDR3 comprises 13 residues. Trimming cost V 6 bases and J 4 bases; bases outside gene matches: 3. CDR3: CASSRGQNQPQHF. The CDR3 DNA reads TGTGCCAGCAGCAGGGGACAGAATCAGCCCCAGCATTTT.

CDR3 sequence (DNA): TGTGCCAGCAGCGGGACAGGGTCGGACTCCTACAATGAGCAGTTCTTC. This codes for CASSGTGSDSYNEQFF. This chain links TRBV9 with TRBJ2-1; 8 positions agree with TRBD1. The J segment lost 0 bases and the V segment lost 3 bases, leaving 5 bases of the junction unmatched. Germline values: CDR1 SGDLS, CDR2 YYNGEE. The CDR3 runs 16 residues.

This clonotype has ten or more counts. V gene TRBV7-2 combines with J gene TRBJ1-2; tentative D call: TRBD1 (5 bases). There are 14 residues in the CDR3. The germline gives CDR1 SGHTA, CDR2 FQGNSA. V was trimmed by 2 bases and J by 7 bases, leaving 14 bases between them. CDR3 in DNA: TGTGCCAGCAGCTTATTGGGGGGGAGGGCTGGCTACACCTTC. As protein: CASSLLGGRAGYTF. The full variable domain, rest sourced from reference TRBV7-2 and TRBJ1-2, is GAGVSQSPSNKVTEKGKDVELRCDPISGHTALYWYRQSLGQGLEFLIYFQGNSAPDKSGLPSDRFSAERTGGSVSTLTIQRTQQEDSAVYLCASSLLGGRAGYTFGSGTRLTVV.